This T cell receptor (beta chain) was documented in a study of early stage breast cancer tumors. Findings and caveats of the study: Compared with adjacent normal breast, tumors showed around 2.5-fold denser, more clonal T cells.

Remarks on this clone: Its antigen is currently unknown.

The germline V gene encodes CDR1 SGHNT and CDR2 YYREEE (reference sequence). Germline trimming cut 4 bases from V and 5 bases from J; bases unmatched to any gene: 5. The CDR3 has 14 residues. Each sample had two DNA replicates, approximately 0.52 ug blood or about 1.5 ug tissue. The assay was immunoSEQ multiplex PCR, and TCRdb's table has in-frame clones only and misses some. The profile covers fewer than 25,000 clones, with about 70% appearing a single time and around 9.5% taken by the ten largest. The chain employs TRBV5-4 and TRBJ2-1; TRBD1 agrees at 8 bases. Source material: breast tumor tissue. The receptor was isolated from a person between 55 and 70 years old with breast cancer. CDR3: CASSPGQGDNEQFF. In DNA form, the CDR3 reads TGTGCCAGCAGCCCCGGACAGGGAGACAATGAGCAGTTCTTC.